These 23 T cell receptor beta chains were all obtained from the same sample, sequenced in a study of T-cell reconstitution after alpha-beta-depleted transplantation in children (dated by TCRdb to the mid-2010s). Libraries came from PCR. The reads were generated on an Illumina HiSeq 2500. TCR library preparation used molecular barcoding, with unique molecular identifiers applied to normalize quantification of the TCRbeta repertoire. The raw public reads went through TCRdb reprocessing: fastp at Q25, MiXCR clone calling, in-frame beta chains kept. A single entry per CDR3 protein holds the most common genes and DNA from its merged rows. In this sample the table shows 280,000 or so distinct CDR3 sequences, approximately 10% of which occur a single time. About a quarter of the sample is held by the ten biggest clonotypes. The sample's treatment or condition label is to be understood as: allogeneic hematopoietic cell transplantation with graft depleted of TCRalphabeta T cells and CD19 B cells.

This material consisted of peripheral blood, taken 180 days after TCRalphabeta/CD19-depleted stem cell transplant. All receptors come from a male patient aged 2-9 years who had a stem cell transplant for chronic granulomatous disease, so the T cells may come from the graft donor.

About this clonotype itself: A much larger clone is a single base away; this may be a read error. The J gene is TRBJ1-5, the V gene TRBV27; TRBD1 might be the D (5 bases). The V end lost 5 bases, the J end lost 2 bases, and 13 bases lay between the germline ends. Germline V gives CDR1 MNHEY, CDR2 SMNVEV (reference sequence). This CDR3 has 15 amino acids. The CDR3 region has the DNA TGTGCCAGCAGTACGGAGGGGTTGGGCAATCAGCCCCAGCATTTT. Protein: CASSTEGLGNQPQHF.

This clonotype came up once. V usage is TRBV6-5 and J usage is TRBJ2-4; TRBD2 agrees at 14 bases. V was clipped by 4 bases and J by 15 bases; unmatched bases: 8. The CDR3 covers 14 residues. Germline-derived CDR1 and CDR2 are MNHEY and SVGAGI. Here the CDR3 DNA reads TGTGCCAGCAGTTTCTCGGGACTAGCGGGAGTGAGGTACTTC. Translated, it gives CASSFSGLAGVRYF.

This clonotype was counted ten times or more. The chain couples TRBV5-4 to TRBJ1-2; D gene ambiguous. Looked up from germline, CDR1 is SGHNT and CDR2 is YYREEE (reference sequence). This CDR3 comprises 17 residues. The V and J ends lost 2 bases and 0 bases respectively, with 17 bases between them. In nucleotides, the CDR3 is TGTGCCAGCAGCTTATGGCTTCCAGACCTAGCTAACTATGGCTACACCTTC. Protein product: CASSLWLPDLANYGYTF.

This clonotype was detected many times. The chain recombines TRBV27 with TRBJ2-3; TRBD2 matches at 14 bases. Looked up from germline, CDR1 is MNHEY and CDR2 is SMNVEV (reference sequence). V gave up 2 bases and J gave up 0 bases; unmatched junction bases: 7. The CDR3 covers 19 residues. The CDR3 loop is CASSLSIGLAGGSTDTQYF. The CDR3 nucleotides are TGTGCCAGCAGTTTAAGTATAGGACTAGCGGGGGGAAGCACAGATACGCAGTATTTT.

There are many counts of this clonotype. The genes are TRBV5-1 and TRBJ1-6; 9 bases match TRBD1. This CDR3 spans 16 amino acids. Looked up from germline, CDR1 is SGHRS and CDR2 is YFSETQ. J gave up 8 bases and V 0 bases, and 6 bases lay outside the gene matches. CDR3 sequence (DNA): TGCGCCAGCAGCTTGGCCGCCGGACAGGGGTATTCACCCCTCCACTTT. Protein sequence: CASSLAAGQGYSPLHF.

In this sample, this clonotype turned up many times. The chain links TRBV20-1 to TRBJ2-7; possibly TRBD2 for D (5 bases). The V end lost 6 bases, the J end lost 3 bases, and 27 bases lay between the germline ends. The CDR3 totals 17 residues. Germline CDR1 DFQATT, CDR2 SNEGSKA (reference sequence). DNA for the CDR3: TGCAGTGCCCCCTGGGTCGGGAACTACTTCACGGGCTACGAGCAGTACTTC. This gives the protein CSAPWVGNYFTGYEQYF.

The table lists this clonotype with many counts. This chain joins TRBV4-3 and TRBJ2-5; TRBD2 aligns across 10 bases. The CDR3 runs 17 residues. The V segment lost 0 bases and the J segment 4 bases; nucleotides outside the gene matches: 8. Germline V gene lookup returns CDR1 LGHNA and CDR2 YSLEER. This chain's CDR3 is CASSQEVRAGGRETQYF. The CDR3 bases are TGCGCCAGCAGCCAAGAAGTACGAGCGGGAGGGAGAGAGACCCAGTACTTC.

CDR3 sequence reads: CASSPGFGTRIEGATDTQYF. The DNA for the CDR3 is TGTGCCAGCTCACCAGGTTTCGGGACTAGAATTGAGGGGGCCACAGATACGCAGTATTTT. The rearrangement uses TRBV18 and TRBJ2-3; TRBD2 is a possible D gene (8 bases). V gave up 2 bases and J gave up 2 bases, with 26 bases separating them. Germline assignment: CDR1 KGHSH and CDR2 LQKENI. This CDR3 is 20 amino acids long.

Ten or more counts support this clonotype. J is TRBJ2-3 and V is TRBV7-2; 10 nucleotides line up with TRBD2. The V gene end was trimmed by 4 bases and the J gene end by 2 bases; junction bases not matched to a gene: 6. There are 16 residues in the CDR3. Germline CDR1 reads SGHTA; CDR2 reads FQGNSA. In DNA, the CDR3 is TGTGCCAGCAGCTCGTGGCTAGCGGGGGACACAGATACGCAGTATTTT. This codes for CASSSWLAGDTDTQYF.

This clonotype was counted ten times or more. The genes are TRBV5-1 and TRBJ2-7; the match to TRBD1 covers 8 bases. The CDR3 is 15 residues long. After removal of 0 bases from V and 6 bases from J, the junction contained 8 bases not matched to a gene. Germline values: CDR1 SGHRS, CDR2 YFSETQ. As DNA, the CDR3 is TGCGCCAGCAGCTTGGGCCCGGACAGGGTGGGCGAGCAGTACTTC. It codes for CASSLGPDRVGEQYF.

This clonotype was counted at least ten times. The chain uses TRBV7-6 and TRBJ2-1; TRBD2 matches at 11 bases. The V gene's germline CDR1 is SGHVS and CDR2 FNYEAQ. The CDR3 contains 18 residues. J lost 0 bases, V lost 6 bases, and 10 bases had no gene match. CDR3 nucleotides: TGTGCCAGCAGGGCCCTAGCGGGGGGCCCTAACTCCTACAATGAGCAGTTCTTC. Amino acids: CASRALAGGPNSYNEQFF.

This clonotype has a count of ten or more. The chain carries TRBV6-5 and TRBJ2-1, with 7 bases that match TRBD2. The CDR3 consists of 17 residues. V was clipped by 2 bases and J by 6 bases; unmatched bases: 13. Germline V gene sequence: CDR1 MNHEY, CDR2 SVGAGI. The DNA of the CDR3 is TGTGCCAGCAGTTACGGTTGGAGGGCGGGAGAAGTCAATGAGCAGTTCTTC. Its protein is CASSYGWRAGEVNEQFF.

This clonotype is judged medium-sized. This sequence joins TRBV20-1 and TRBJ1-5; D is unclear. The CDR3 runs to 12 residues. Per germline, CDR1 DFQATT and CDR2 SNEGSKA (reference sequence). The ends were cut back, 1 base at V and 4 bases at J, with 5 bases in the middle. The CDR3 loop is CSARGRNQPQHF. The CDR3 DNA reads TGCAGTGCTAGAGGCCGAAATCAGCCCCAGCATTTT.

There are many counts of this clonotype. V is TRBV20-1 and J is TRBJ2-3, with 7 bases matching TRBD2. V lost 4 bases and J lost 2; bases outside the gene matches: 3. The germline V gene encodes CDR1 DFQATT and CDR2 SNEGSKA (reference sequence). CDR3 length: 13 residues. The CDR3: CSANGGITDTQYF. CDR3 nucleotide sequence: TGCAGTGCTAACGGGGGGATCACAGATACGCAGTATTTT.

In regard to this clonotype: Just one base apart from a much larger clone, this may be a read error. V gene TRBV2 combines with J gene TRBJ2-7; D not resolved. The CDR3 contains 11 residues. The germline V gene has CDR1 SNHLY and CDR2 FYNNEI. Here the CDR3 reads CASSELYEQHF. CDR3 sequence (DNA): TGTGCCAGCAGTGAGTTGTACGAGCAGCACTTC.

The rearrangement links TRBV5-1 to TRBJ2-7; TRBD2 matches 7 bases. The CDR3 covers 15 residues. Germline assignment: CDR1 SGHRS and CDR2 YFSETQ. V shed 0 bases and J 3 bases; nucleotides not matched to a gene: 6. DNA of the CDR3: TGCGCCAGCAGCTTGGAACCCGGACTAGGCTACGAGCAGTACTTC. It is translated as CASSLEPGLGYEQYF.

Note on this clonotype: A much more abundant neighbour one base away suggests this may be a read error. The chain joins TRBV7-3 to TRBJ2-5, with 12 bases fitting TRBD2. Germline V gene lookup returns CDR1 SGHTA and CDR2 FQGTGA. The CDR3 covers 16 residues. Trimming at V came to 2 bases and at J to 5 bases, leaving 6 bases not matched to a gene. Written as DNA, the CDR3 is TGTGCCAGCAGCTTACTAGCGGGAGGGCCGTGGGAGACCCAGTACTTC. Encoded protein: CASSLLAGGPWETQYF. Variable domain in full (rest from reference TRBV7-3 and TRBJ2-5): GAGVSQTPSNKVTEKGKYVELRCDPISGHTALYWYRQSLGQGPEFLIYFQGTGAADDSGLPNDRFFAVRPEGSVSTLKIQRTERGDSAVYLCASSLLAGGPWETQYFGPGTRLLVL.

The genes are TRBV4-3 and TRBJ2-1; 10 nucleotides line up with TRBD2. The V gene end was trimmed by 0 bases and the J gene end by 9 bases; junction bases not matched to a gene: 8. The CDR3 spans 16 residues. Germline assignment: CDR1 LGHNA and CDR2 YSLEER. CDR3 in DNA: TGCGCCAGCAGCCAAGATCCTAGCGGGGGTTTAGGTGAGCAGTTCTTC. It is translated as CASSQDPSGGLGEQFF.

This clonotype was counted ten times or more. The chain couples TRBV3-1 to TRBJ2-7, with 13 bases lining up with TRBD2. The germline V gene has CDR1 LGHDT and CDR2 YNNKEL (reference sequence). CDR3 length: 21 amino acids. The V segment lost 1 base and the J segment 4 bases; nucleotides outside the gene matches: 19. The CDR3 DNA reads as TGTGCCAGCAGCCAAGGGTATCACGTACTAGCGGGAGGGCCTATTGTATACGAGCAGTACTTC. Translation gives CASSQGYHVLAGGPIVYEQYF.

This clonotype was seen ten or more times. The rearrangement links TRBV20-1 to TRBJ2-1; 8 bases are shared with TRBD2. The germline gives CDR1 DFQATT, CDR2 SNEGSKA (reference sequence). With V trimmed by 6 bases and J by 3 bases, 13 bases remained unmatched. This CDR3 spans 16 amino acids. The CDR3 DNA reads TGCAGTGCACTAGAGGGACTAGTACGCGTCTACAATGAGCAGTTCTTC. Its translation is CSALEGLVRVYNEQFF.

This clonotype has ten or more counts. This chain joins TRBV28 and TRBJ2-7, with 9 bases identical to TRBD2. This CDR3 is 17 amino acids long. V lost 5 bases to trimming and J lost 6 bases; unmatched junction nucleotides: 17. Looked up from germline, CDR1 is MDHEN and CDR2 is SYDVKM. The CDR3 loop is CASSHSPLSGRSGEQYF. CDR3 DNA sequence: TGTGCCAGCAGTCACTCCCCCCTGAGCGGGAGGTCGGGCGAGCAGTACTTC.

This clonotype was recorded many times. The genes are TRBV7-2 and TRBJ2-3, with 10 positions matching TRBD2. The germline gives CDR1 SGHTA, CDR2 FQGNSA. V lost 1 base, J lost 4 bases, and 2 bases stayed unmatched. The length of the CDR3 is 15 residues. The DNA for the CDR3 is TGTGCCAGCAGCTTAGTCAGCGGGAGGGCAGATACGCAGTATTTT. This gives the protein CASSLVSGRADTQYF.

This clonotype turned up a few times. This chain joins TRBV7-6 and TRBJ2-2; a weak D match, TRBD2 (7 bases). With 5 bases removed from V and 4 bases from J, the gap between germline ends came to 14 bases. The CDR3 is 15 amino acids. The germline V gene has CDR1 SGHVS and CDR2 FNYEAQ. This chain's CDR3 is CASSTRGAGTGELFF. The CDR3 bases are TGTGCCAGCAGCACCCGGGGGGCAGGCACCGGGGAGCTGTTTTTT.